The sequence of this T cell receptor beta chain was determined in a study of T cells in Graves' hyperthyroidism and ophthalmopathy. For the study at large: Peripheral blood was collected at initial diagnosis, before any treatment.

RNA transcripts served as the template for amplifying TCR beta CDR3 regions. Using the HTBI primer set, a first-round RT-PCR was run on the TCR CDR3. Via MiXCR, TCRdb re-called the multiplex PCR reads, giving one row per CDR3 protein. The table has nearly 750,000 distinct CDR3 sequences, 35% seen once. General study findings and limits: Expanded thyroid clonotypes (above 0.001) were mostly also found in blood.

The V end lost 5 bases, the J end lost 7 bases, and 15 bases lay between the germline ends. The CDR3 totals 13 residues. Germline V CDR1 and CDR2: SGHVS, FNYEAQ. This clonotype has at least ten counts. Its antigen remains unknown. The chain uses TRBV7-6 and TRBJ2-7, with D possibly TRBD2 on 5 matching bases. The clonotype originates from a woman aged 35 to 49 with Graves' hyperthyroidism. The specimen sequenced was blood. The CDR3 nucleotides read TGTGCCAGCAGCCTATGGACTGGACGGGAGCAGTACTTC. It yields the protein CASSLWTGREQYF.